This T cell receptor (beta chain) derives from a study of response to subunit inactivated influenza vaccine. Study-level results: Authors proposed each seasonal influenza vaccination draws in few new T cells.

CDR1 SGHRS and CDR2 YFSETQ come from the germline V gene. Trimming pared 1 base from V and 0 bases from J, leaving 8 bases between. The CDR3 has 14 amino acids. Of note for this clonotype: Its specificity is unknown.

One entry per CDR3 protein results from TCRdb running MiXCR on the RT-PCR reads. The data hold about 170,000 distinct CDR3 sequences, with approximately 11% observed a single time. The chain is built from TRBV5-1 and TRBJ2-7; unclear D gene. This clonotype was sampled from a man between 50 and 69 years old who received an inactivated influenza vaccine. Specimen: CD8+ T cells sorted from PBMCs, collected 23 months after vaccination. CDR3: CASSLTNPSYEQYF. Here the CDR3 DNA reads TGCGCCAGCAGCTTGACGAACCCCTCCTACGAGCAGTACTTC.